Included here is one TCR beta chain sequence, with context. This entry is derived from a study of cytomegalovirus exposure and HLA in healthy donors. PCR primers comprised 60 Vbeta and 13 Jbeta primers. Clones were sequenced by immunoSEQ multiplex PCR, and TCRdb holds only the in-frame ones, with some missing. There are 75,000 to 100,000 clones in the sample; around 70% occur only once, and about 8% lies in the top ten. V lost 7 bases and J 0 bases, leaving 13 bases between the germline ends. This CDR3 contains 14 residues. Germline V CDR1 and CDR2: MNHNS, SASEGT. The sample comprised PBMCs. The chain employs TRBV6-1 and TRBJ2-7; D may be TRBD2 (7 bases). The receptor was isolated from a man in his sixties in good health and CMV-seronegative. Here the CDR3 reads CASIIRGGSYEQYF. CDR3 bases: TGTGCCAGCATTATAAGGGGGGGCTCCTACGAGCAGTACTTC.